A single sample gave rise to the 21 T cell receptor beta chains below, sequenced in a study of shared clonotypes between healthy human individuals. TCRdb keeps only in-frame clones here, not all; method: immunoSEQ multiplex PCR. The table includes over 2 million clones, 92% detected once. What was sequenced was naive CD4+ T cells from PBMCs. Stated subset: CD45RA+ positively selected. The receptors shown here come from a man aged 18 to 30 in good health. Some clones in this sample may be carry-over from other donors' samples.

V and J are TRBV30 and TRBJ2-7, with 8 positions matching TRBD1. V shed 7 bases and J 7 bases; nucleotides not matched to a gene: 15. The CDR3 consists of 14 residues. Germline V gene data show CDR1 as GTSNPN and CDR2 as SVGIG (reference sequence). CDR3 bases: TGTGCCTTCCGCGGGACAGGAGATCGTACGGAGCAGTACTTC. It yields the protein CAFRGTGDRTEQYF.

The CDR3 nucleotides read TGTGCCAGCACCTCACCCTGGGGGGGTGGCTACACCTTC. Its protein product is CASTSPWGGGYTF. The rearrangement uses TRBV6-5 and TRBJ1-2, with TRBD1 as a possible D gene (5 bases). The V gene's germline CDR1 is MNHEY and CDR2 SVGAGI. V was pared by 7 bases and J by 7 bases, with 16 bases between. The CDR3 is made up of 13 amino acids.

This clone was counted once. Other DNA variants within this sample encode the same CDR3. The chain uses TRBV5-1 and TRBJ2-5, with TRBD2 identical over 10 bases. The J segment lost 5 bases and the V segment lost 1 base, leaving 8 bases of the junction unmatched. Germline-derived CDR1 and CDR2 are SGHRS and YFSETQ. The CDR3 is 16 residues long. The CDR3 region has the DNA TGCGCCAGCAGCTTGTCTCCGGGACTAGCGAAGGAGACCCAGTACTTC. Protein sequence: CASSLSPGLAKETQYF.

This chain links TRBV10-3 with TRBJ2-7; 16 nucleotides match TRBD2. This CDR3 comprises 16 residues. The V gene's germline CDR1 is ENHRY and CDR2 SYGVKD. The V gene end was trimmed by 7 bases and the J gene end by 6 bases; junction bases not matched to a gene: 9. CDR3 loop: CAINPGTSGRDGEQYF. DNA for the CDR3: TGTGCCATCAATCCCGGGACTAGCGGGAGGGATGGCGAGCAGTACTTC.

The chain recombines TRBV11-3 with TRBJ2-2; no clear D gene. With 5 bases removed from V and 0 bases from J, the gap between germline ends came to 10 bases. The CDR3 runs to 15 residues. Germline CDR1 SGHNT, CDR2 YENEEA. CDR3 coding DNA: TGTGCCAGCAGCCTGTCACAGTCGAACACCGGGGAGCTGTTTTTT. Amino acid sequence: CASSLSQSNTGELFF.

The count of this clone is one. The chain is built from TRBV7-9 and TRBJ2-3; weak D call: TRBD1 (6 bases). The CDR3 spans 15 residues. The germline gives CDR1 SEHNR, CDR2 FQNEAQ (reference sequence). V dropped 4 bases and J dropped 2 bases, with 13 bases sitting between them. The CDR3 region is CASSSRTDYTDTQYF. DNA of the CDR3: TGTGCCAGCAGCTCGAGGACAGACTACACAGATACGCAGTATTTT.

V is TRBV5-1 and J is TRBJ1-2; 7 bases map to TRBD1. J lost 8 bases, V lost 2 bases, and 12 bases had no gene match. The CDR3 sequence is 15 residues long. Germline V gives CDR1 SGHRS, CDR2 YFSETQ. CDR3 amino acids: CASSFDRAGDEGYTF. The CDR3 nucleotides read TGCGCCAGCAGCTTTGACAGGGCCGGGGATGAAGGCTACACCTTC.

The gene calls are TRBV9 and TRBJ1-1, with TRBD1 matching 11 bases. Trimming cost V 4 bases and J 5 bases; bases outside gene matches: 7. The CDR3 contains 15 residues. Germline CDR1 and CDR2: SGDLS and YYNGEE. The chain's CDR3 is CASSTDRGRNTEAFF. The DNA of the CDR3 is TGTGCCAGCAGCACGGACAGGGGGCGGAATACTGAAGCTTTCTTT.

This sequence joins TRBV18 and TRBJ2-5; the match to TRBD2 covers 12 bases. The germline CDR1 and CDR2 sequences are KGHSH and LQKENI. The CDR3 spans 16 residues. V lost 5 bases, J lost 5 bases, and 9 bases stayed unmatched. CDR3 nucleotides: TGTGCCAGCTCAGGAGGACTAGCGGGATCCCGGGAGACCCAGTACTTC. Protein sequence: CASSGGLAGSRETQYF.

The rearrangement joins TRBV4-3 to TRBJ1-4; D uncertain. From germline, CDR1 is LGHNA and CDR2 YSLEER. This CDR3 spans 18 amino acids. Trimming left V 2 bases short and J 4 bases short, with 20 bases between. CDR3: CASSQLHQWGRGNEKLFF. In DNA, the CDR3 is TGCGCCAGCAGCCAACTCCACCAATGGGGTCGGGGTAATGAAAAACTGTTTTTT.

The chain joins TRBV5-8 to TRBJ2-2; the D gene is possibly TRBD2 (5 bases). Trimming removed 2 bases at V and 1 base at J, with 12 bases between. This CDR3 has 16 residues. Germline assignment: CDR1 SGHTS and CDR2 YDEGEE. As DNA, the CDR3 is TGTGCCAGCAGCTTATTCCGGGGTCTGAACACCGGGGAGCTGTTTTTT. Encoded protein: CASSLFRGLNTGELFF.

The gene calls are TRBV6-4 and TRBJ2-1; D perhaps matches TRBD2 (5 bases). Germline assignment: CDR1 MRHNA and CDR2 SNTAGT. V shed 4 bases and J shed 1 base, with 11 bases lying between them. The CDR3 totals 15 residues. The CDR3 is CASSVAPNSYNEQFF. CDR3 in DNA: TGTGCCAGCAGTGTAGCGCCAAATTCCTACAATGAGCAGTTCTTC.

The chain links TRBV27 to TRBJ1-1, with 9 bases aligning to TRBD1. The junction had 10 bases not matched to a gene; V was cut back by 4 bases and J by 4 bases. Germline V gives CDR1 MNHEY, CDR2 SMNVEV (reference sequence). The CDR3 runs 16 residues. CDR3 protein: CASSSLDRGVGTEAFF. In DNA, the CDR3 is TGTGCCAGCAGTTCCCTAGACAGGGGGGTGGGCACTGAAGCTTTCTTT.

V and J are TRBV21-1 and TRBJ1-5. TRBV21-1 is a pseudogene. The CDR3 is made up of 21 amino acids. As DNA, the CDR3 is TGTGCCAGCAGCAAAACCAAGGGACTGCAGACGAGCTTTCGTGGCAATCAGCCCCAGCATTTT. The encoded protein is CASSKTKGLQTSFRGNQPQHF.

Only one count was recorded for this clone. The genes are TRBV5-1 and TRBJ2-7, with 14 bases lining up with TRBD2. J was trimmed by 7 bases and V by 1 base; bases with no gene match: 7. This CDR3 spans 16 amino acids. Per germline, CDR1 SGHRS and CDR2 YFSETQ. The CDR3 nucleotides read TGCGCCAGCAGCTTGCAAGGGACTAGCGGGAGTGATGAGCAGTACTTC. It specifies CASSLQGTSGSDEQYF.

The V gene is TRBV28, the J gene TRBJ2-7; D uncertain. This CDR3 region has 13 residues. The germline V gene encodes CDR1 MDHEN and CDR2 SYDVKM. The V end was cut by 9 bases, the J end by 2 bases, with 14 bases between. CDR3: CASRTPQTYEQYF. As DNA, the CDR3 is TGTGCCAGTCGGACGCCACAAACCTACGAGCAGTACTTC.

This chain joins TRBV2 and TRBJ2-5; no clear D gene. This CDR3 region has 14 residues. Trimming left V 4 bases short and J 5 bases short, with 14 bases between. Per the germline V gene, CDR1 is SNHLY and CDR2 is FYNNEI. CDR3 sequence reads: CASSVEQLLETQYF. The CDR3 bases are TGTGCCAGCAGTGTTGAACAGCTATTGGAGACCCAGTACTTC.

V gene TRBV18 combines with J gene TRBJ2-5, with D unclear. Trimming stripped 4 bases from V and 1 base from J, with 7 bases between. Germline V lookup: CDR1 KGHSH, CDR2 LQKENI. The CDR3 is 13 amino acids. CDR3 DNA: TGTGCCAGCTCACACAACTCCCAAGAGACCCAGTACTTC. The encoded protein is CASSHNSQETQYF.

The chain carries TRBV6-4 and TRBJ2-3; 8 nucleotides match TRBD1. Germline-derived CDR1 and CDR2 are MRHNA and SNTAGT. CDR3 length: 13 amino acids. Germline trimming cut 10 bases from V and 6 bases from J; bases unmatched to any gene: 9. In DNA, the CDR3 is TGTGCCACCCGCGAACAGGGGGTTGATACGCAGTATTTT. This gives the protein CATREQGVDTQYF.

This chain uses TRBV7-2 with TRBJ1-4; D perhaps matches TRBD1 (6 bases). V lost 5 bases to trimming and J lost 10 bases, with 17 bases between them. CDR3 length: 14 amino acids. CDR1 is SGHTA and CDR2 is FQGNSA in the germline V gene. CDR3 coding DNA: TGTGCCAGCAGCCCATCAGGGGAGAGTCGAAAACTGTTTTTT. Translation gives CASSPSGESRKLFF.

The chain combines TRBV6-1 with TRBJ2-3; D is possibly TRBD1 (6 bases). This CDR3 is 14 amino acids long. The V gene's germline CDR1 is MNHNS and CDR2 SASEGT. V was shortened by 4 bases and J by 3 bases, with 11 bases between the two germline ends. In DNA form, the CDR3 reads TGTGCCAGCAGTGGGGGGCAGCAAACAGATACGCAGTATTTT. The encoded protein is CASSGGQQTDTQYF.